This entry describes one T cell receptor beta chain. What it binds is unknown. The data derive from a study of shared clonotypes between healthy human individuals. For the study at large: Donors had three CD4 naive, three CD4 memory, two CD8 naive and one CD8 memory plate apiece. The study, taken as a whole, reports: The represented genetic and exposure-history diversity was limited by the small number of donors. Clonotype sharing among donors, it was expected, would be affected by sequencing depth. Several donors held approximately 4.6% of naive CD4 clonotypes in common.

There are 13 residues in the CDR3. Trimming stripped 6 bases from V and 7 bases from J, with 15 bases between. Per germline, CDR1 SGHAT and CDR2 FQNNGV. Positively selected for CCR7, the CD45RO-negative cells used as naive CD8 cells excluded terminally differentiated effector memory CD45RA+ cells. TCRdb keeps only in-frame clones here, not all; method: immunoSEQ multiplex PCR. Found here are around 1.9 million clones, over 85% of them singletons; the top ten hold approximately 1.7%. The chain carries TRBV11-2 and TRBJ1-1, with D uncertain. The source material was naive CD8+ T cells from PBMCs. The sequence was collected from a young man in good health. Some clones in this sample may be carry-over from other donors' samples. CDR3 loop: CASSSSSLLEAFF. DNA for the CDR3: TGTGCCAGCAGTTCCAGCAGCCTCCTTGAAGCTTTCTTT.